This entry lists 18 T cell receptor beta chains sequenced from one sample in a study of breast tumors, draining lymph nodes, adjacent tissues. MiXCR, run by TCRdb on the multiplex PCR reads, gives a single entry per CDR3 protein. This repertoire shows about 230,000 distinct CDR3 sequences, approximately 31% found once; its top ten account for just over 1.4%. The lymph nodes were axillary draining lymph nodes from breast cancer patients. The sequencing input was axillary lymph node tissue. All receptors derive from a female donor with breast cancer. Some clones in this sample may be carry-over from other donors' samples.

This clonotype came up many times. The chain recombines TRBV14 with TRBJ1-3, with D possibly matching TRBD1 (6 bases). This CDR3 is 16 amino acids long. CDR1 is SGHDN, CDR2 FVKESK, per germline. V dropped 1 base and J dropped 2 bases, with 12 bases sitting between them. The CDR3 region has the DNA TGTGCCAGCAGCCAAGTCAGGGGTTCGACTGGAAACACCATATATTTT. It translates to CASSQVRGSTGNTIYF.

The chain has TRBV7-2 and TRBJ2-5; 8 bases are shared with TRBD1. The CDR3 contains 13 residues. Germline CDR1 and CDR2: SGHTA and FQGNSA. The J segment lost 5 bases and the V segment lost 8 bases, leaving 7 bases of the junction unmatched. The CDR3 spells CASRRTGLETQYF. The CDR3 DNA reads TGTGCCAGCCGCAGGACAGGGCTCGAGACCCAGTACTTC.

In its sample, this clonotype was seen many times. The J gene is TRBJ2-3, the V gene TRBV3-1; a possible D gene is TRBD2 (6 bases). Germline lookup yields CDR1 LGHDT and CDR2 YNNKEL (reference sequence). The CDR3 totals 15 residues. Trimming removed 3 bases at V and 1 base at J, with 11 bases between. CDR3 sequence: CASSHRRRGTDTQYF. For the CDR3, the DNA is TGTGCCAGCAGCCACCGAAGGAGGGGCACAGATACGCAGTATTTT.

This clonotype was counted ten times or more. V usage is TRBV20-1 and J usage is TRBJ2-7, with 10 bases fitting TRBD2. CDR3 size: 14 residues. V shed 5 bases, J shed 5 bases, and the junction held 9 bases outside the gene matches. The germline CDR1 and CDR2 sequences are DFQATT and SNEGSKA (reference sequence). The CDR3 sequence is CSAPLAGVSDEQYF. In DNA form, the CDR3 reads TGCAGTGCTCCCCTAGCGGGAGTCTCTGACGAGCAGTACTTC.

V usage is TRBV29-1 and J usage is TRBJ2-7; 10 positions agree with TRBD2. V was pared by 7 bases and J by 7 bases, with 4 bases of the junction left unmatched. There are 11 residues in the CDR3. In germline, CDR1 is SQVTM, CDR2 ANQGSEA. CDR3 DNA sequence: TGCAGCGCCGCACTAGCGGGAGAGCAGTACTTC. Its translation is CSAALAGEQYF.

The count of this clonotype is one. V usage is TRBV9 and J usage is TRBJ2-5; D may be TRBD1 (8 bases). The CDR3 has 15 amino acids. Germline V gene lookup returns CDR1 SGDLS and CDR2 YYNGEE. Trimming cost V 3 bases and J 4 bases, with 16 bases left between them. CDR3 region: CASSAAGQGAETQYF. The CDR3 region has the DNA TGTGCCAGCAGCGCAGCGGGGCAGGGGGCAGAGACCCAGTACTTC.

Comments on this clonotype: Since the CDR3 does not end with the conserved phenylalanine or tryptophan, this likely comes from a read error. CDR3 in amino acids: CSASWSRETQYV. The CDR3 DNA reads TGCAGTGCTAGTTGGAGCCGGGAGACCCAGTACGTC. The gene calls are TRBV20-1 and TRBJ2-5; D gene unclear. The CDR3 runs to 12 residues. Per germline, CDR1 DFQATT and CDR2 SNEGSKA (reference sequence). V was pared by 3 bases and J by 5 bases, with 10 bases between.

The table lists this clonotype with many counts. The rearrangement joins TRBV6-1 to TRBJ1-2; unclear D gene. Trimming pared 6 bases from V and 3 bases from J, leaving 11 bases between. The CDR3 extends over 13 amino acids. Germline CDR1 is MNHNS and CDR2 is SASEGT. CDR3 DNA: TGTGCCAGCAGCCTGGACGGGTACTATGGCTACACCTTC. Protein: CASSLDGYYGYTF.

The V call is TRBV4-3, the J call TRBJ2-6, with 11 positions matching TRBD2. The CDR3 length is 16 residues. Germline CDR1 reads LGHNA; CDR2 reads YSLEER. V lost 4 bases, J lost 3 bases, and 2 bases stayed unmatched. CDR3 sequence reads: CASSPGLADGANVLTF. CDR3 sequence (DNA): TGCGCCAGCAGCCCGGGACTAGCGGATGGGGCCAACGTCCTGACTTTC.

The table lists this clonotype with many counts. The chain joins TRBV19 to TRBJ1-2, with 7 bases fitting TRBD1. The CDR3 runs 13 residues. V shed 5 bases and J 8 bases; nucleotides not matched to a gene: 8. Germline V gene lookup returns CDR1 LNHDA and CDR2 SQIVND (reference sequence). CDR3 loop: CASSPDRVGGYTF. The DNA of the CDR3 is TGTGCCAGTAGTCCAGACAGGGTAGGCGGCTACACCTTC.

This clonotype came up a few times. A much larger clone lies one base from this, so it may be a read error. The chain carries TRBV11-2 and TRBJ2-7; D unclear. The V end lost 1 base, the J end lost 6 bases, and 13 bases lay between the germline ends. Germline V lookup: CDR1 SGHAT, CDR2 FQNNGV. The CDR3 has 14 amino acids. In DNA form, the CDR3 reads TGTGCCAGCAGCTTAGTGGCCTCCGCAGTCGAGCAGTACTTC. This gives the protein CASSLVASAVEQYF.

In the case of this clonotype: A much larger clonotype is one base distant, so this may be a read error. The rearrangement uses TRBV5-4 and TRBJ2-5, with a tentative D call TRBD2 (5 bases). CDR1 SGHNT and CDR2 YYREEE come from the germline V gene (reference sequence). Between the trimmed V and J ends, which lost 4 bases and 2 bases, there was a span of 12 bases. The CDR3 is 14 amino acids. CDR3 nucleotides: TGTGCCAGCAGCCCCCGGGGAGCTCAAGAGACCCAGTACTTC. This encodes CASSPRGAQETQYF. The full variable domain, rest sourced from reference TRBV5-4 and TRBJ2-5, is ETGVTQSPTHLIKTRGQQVTLRCSSQSGHNTVSWYQQALGQGPQFIFQYYREEENGRGNFPPRFSGLQFPNYSSELNVNALELDDSALYLCASSPRGAQETQYFGPGTRLLVL.

In this sample, this clonotype turned up many times. The V call is TRBV7-3, the J call TRBJ2-7, with a tentative D call TRBD2 (6 bases). CDR1 SGHTA and CDR2 FQGTGA come from the germline V gene. V lost 5 bases and J 6 bases, leaving 14 bases between the germline ends. The length of the CDR3 is 13 residues. This CDR3 is CASSILSGAEQYF. Written as DNA, the CDR3 is TGTGCCAGCAGCATCCTATCGGGAGCCGAGCAGTACTTC. Variable domain in full (rest from reference TRBV7-3 and TRBJ2-7): GAGVSQTPSNKVTEKGKYVELRCDPISGHTALYWYRQSLGQGPEFLIYFQGTGAADDSGLPNDRFFAVRPEGSVSTLKIQRTERGDSAVYLCASSILSGAEQYFGPGTRLTVT.

This clonotype has ten or more counts. This rearrangement joins TRBV20-1 to TRBJ2-2; tentative D call: TRBD1 (5 bases). Deletions cut 0 bases from V and 4 bases from J, with 12 bases between. The CDR3 is 15 amino acids. Germline V lookup: CDR1 DFQATT, CDR2 SNEGSKA (reference sequence). The CDR3: CSARDVRVVTGELFF. Written as DNA, the CDR3 is TGCAGTGCTAGAGATGTCAGGGTGGTCACCGGGGAGCTGTTTTTT.

This clonotype was seen at least ten times. The chain joins TRBV4-1 to TRBJ2-4; 7 nucleotides line up with TRBD2. The CDR3 totals 16 residues. Germline trimming cut 4 bases from V and 3 bases from J; bases unmatched to any gene: 9. Germline loops: CDR1 MGHRA, CDR2 YSYEKL. CDR3 loop: CASSLLVGRGKNIQYF. The CDR3 DNA follows: TGCGCCAGCAGCCTCCTAGTGGGGAGGGGCAAAAACATTCAGTACTTC.

Comments on this clonotype: This may stem from a read error, because a much larger clone lies one nucleotide away. J is TRBJ1-2 and V is TRBV9, with D maybe TRBD1 (5 bases). The CDR3 contains 15 residues. Germline-derived CDR1 and CDR2 are SGDLS and YYNGEE. The chain's CDR3 is CASSVGFGGDYGSTF. DNA for the CDR3: TGTGCCAGCAGCGTAGGGTTTGGAGGGGACTATGGCTCCACCTTC.

This clonotype was detected many times. CDR3 bases: TGTGCCAGCGGGGGCAGCACAAGACTTGATAGCAATCAGCCCCAGCATTTT. Amino acid sequence: CASGGSTRLDSNQPQHF. This chain joins TRBV28 and TRBJ1-5; D possibly corresponds to TRBD1 (6 bases). With 8 bases removed from V and 0 bases from J, the gap between germline ends came to 20 bases. The CDR3 is made up of 17 amino acids. The V gene's germline CDR1 is MDHEN and CDR2 SYDVKM. Full variable domain (missing parts from reference TRBV28 and TRBJ1-5): DVKVTQSSRYLVKRTGEKVFLECVQDMDHENMFWYRQDPGLGLRLIYFSYDVKMKEKGDIPEGYSVSREKKERFSLILESASTNQTSMYLCASGGSTRLDSNQPQHFGDGTRLSIL.

This clonotype showed up many times. V gene TRBV12-3 or TRBV12-4 combines with J gene TRBJ2-1; a weak D match, TRBD2 (6 bases). The CDR3 consists of 15 residues. The germline V and J ends were trimmed by 6 bases and 8 bases, with 20 bases remaining between them. The CDR3 protein is CASSPQSPLADEQFF. The CDR3 nucleotides are TGTGCCAGCAGCCCCCAAAGTCCATTAGCGGATGAGCAGTTCTTC.